This T cell receptor beta chain was obtained from a study of T cell changes during pregnancy in multiple sclerosis. Data came from immunoSEQ multiplex PCR; TCRdb stores just in-frame clones and leaves some out. This sample has over 55,000 clones, with 93% found just once. This CDR3 has 14 amino acids. The ends lost 3 bases at V and 5 bases at J; junction bases unmatched: 1. Germline V gives CDR1 LNHDA, CDR2 SQIVND (reference sequence). The material sequenced was peripheral blood, taken after pregnancy. The sequence derives from a female donor with multiple sclerosis, enrolled in a pregnancy study. The V and J genes are TRBV19 and TRBJ2-2, with 9 bases identical to TRBD2. DNA for the CDR3: TGTGCCAGTAGTATGGCGGGAGGGACCGGGGAGCTGTTTTTT. Its translation: CASSMAGGTGELFF.